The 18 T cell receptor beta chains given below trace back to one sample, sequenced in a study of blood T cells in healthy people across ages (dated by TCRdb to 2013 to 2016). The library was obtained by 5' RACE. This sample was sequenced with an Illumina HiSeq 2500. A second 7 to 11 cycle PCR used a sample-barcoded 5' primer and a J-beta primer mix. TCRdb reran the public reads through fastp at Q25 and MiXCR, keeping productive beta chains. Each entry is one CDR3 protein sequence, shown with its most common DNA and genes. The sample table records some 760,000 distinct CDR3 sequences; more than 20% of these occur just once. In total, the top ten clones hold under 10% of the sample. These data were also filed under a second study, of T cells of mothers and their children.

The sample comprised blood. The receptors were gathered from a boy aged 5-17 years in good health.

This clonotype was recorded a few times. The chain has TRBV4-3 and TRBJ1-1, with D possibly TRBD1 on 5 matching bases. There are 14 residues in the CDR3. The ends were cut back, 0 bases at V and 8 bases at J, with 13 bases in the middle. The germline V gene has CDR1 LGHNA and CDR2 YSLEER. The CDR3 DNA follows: TGCGCCAGCAGCCAAGATCGGGGGGGAGTCGAAGCTTTCTTT. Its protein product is CASSQDRGGVEAFF.

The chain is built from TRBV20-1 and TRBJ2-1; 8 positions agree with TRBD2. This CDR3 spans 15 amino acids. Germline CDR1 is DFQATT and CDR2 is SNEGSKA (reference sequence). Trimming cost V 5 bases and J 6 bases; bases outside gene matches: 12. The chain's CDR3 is CSAALPGLGVNEQFF. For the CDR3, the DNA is TGCAGTGCTGCCCTGCCGGGACTAGGAGTCAATGAGCAGTTCTTC.

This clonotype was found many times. Here the CDR3 reads CASSFMNTEAFF. CDR3 nucleotides: TGTGCCAGCAGTTTCATGAACACTGAAGCTTTCTTT. The chain couples TRBV12-3 or TRBV12-4 to TRBJ1-1; D unclear. CDR3 size: 12 residues. Trimming stripped 3 bases from V and 0 bases from J, with 2 bases between.

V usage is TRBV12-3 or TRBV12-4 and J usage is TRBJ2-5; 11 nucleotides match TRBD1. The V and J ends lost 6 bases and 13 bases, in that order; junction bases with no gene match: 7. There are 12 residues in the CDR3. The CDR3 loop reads CASRTTGTGGYF. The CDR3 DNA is TGTGCCAGCAGAACGACCGGGACAGGGGGGTACTTC.

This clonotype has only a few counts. The CDR3 spells CASSYTGERNTIYF. CDR3 nucleotides: TGCGCCAGCAGTTATACAGGGGAAAGAAACACCATATATTTT. The rearrangement uses TRBV5-1 and TRBJ1-3; TRBD1 matches at 7 bases. The CDR3 contains 14 residues. CDR1 SGHRS and CDR2 YFSETQ come from the germline V gene. Trimming removed 5 bases from V and 5 bases from J; junction bases left unmatched: 7.

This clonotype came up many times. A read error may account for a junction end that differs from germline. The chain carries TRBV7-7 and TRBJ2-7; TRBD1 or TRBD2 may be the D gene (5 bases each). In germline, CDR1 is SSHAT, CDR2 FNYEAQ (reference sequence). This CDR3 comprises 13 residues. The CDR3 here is CASSFGTDYEQYF. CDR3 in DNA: TGTGCTAGCAGCTTTGGGACGGACTACGAGCAGTACTTC.

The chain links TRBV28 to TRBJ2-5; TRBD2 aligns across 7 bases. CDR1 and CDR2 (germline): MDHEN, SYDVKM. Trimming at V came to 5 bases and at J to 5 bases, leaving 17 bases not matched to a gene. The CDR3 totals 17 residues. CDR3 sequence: CASSIPDGRGSGETQYF. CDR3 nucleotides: TGTGCCAGCAGTATCCCGGATGGGAGGGGTAGTGGGGAGACCCAGTACTTC.

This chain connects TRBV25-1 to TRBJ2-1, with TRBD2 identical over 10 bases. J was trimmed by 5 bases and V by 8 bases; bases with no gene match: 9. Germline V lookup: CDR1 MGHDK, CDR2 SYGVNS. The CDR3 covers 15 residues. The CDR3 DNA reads TGTGCCAGCGGCTTAGCGGGAGGTCCTGACAATGAGCAGTTCTTC. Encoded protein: CASGLAGGPDNEQFF.

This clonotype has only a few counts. The CDR3 loop is CASSWNSYEQYF. The CDR3 DNA reads as TGTGCCAGCAGTTGGAACAGCTACGAGCAGTACTTC. V and J are TRBV6-2 or TRBV6-3 and TRBJ2-7; no clear D. The ends were cut back, 4 bases at V and 3 bases at J, with 7 bases in the middle. The CDR3 spans 12 residues. Germline V gene sequence: CDR1 MNHEY, CDR2 SVGEGT.

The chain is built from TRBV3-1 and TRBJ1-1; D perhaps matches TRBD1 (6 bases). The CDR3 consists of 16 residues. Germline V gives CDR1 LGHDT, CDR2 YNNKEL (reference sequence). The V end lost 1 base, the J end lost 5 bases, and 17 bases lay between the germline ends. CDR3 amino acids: CASSQVQDNRETEAFF. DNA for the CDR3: TGTGCCAGCAGCCAAGTTCAAGACAACAGGGAGACTGAAGCTTTCTTT.

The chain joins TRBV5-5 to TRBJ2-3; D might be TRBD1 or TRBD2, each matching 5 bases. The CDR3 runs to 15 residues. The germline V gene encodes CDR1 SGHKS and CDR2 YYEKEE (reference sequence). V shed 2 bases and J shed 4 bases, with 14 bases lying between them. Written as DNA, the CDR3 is TGTGCCAGCAGCTTTGGGCAGGGAGCGGCAGATACGCAGTATTTT. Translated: CASSFGQGAADTQYF. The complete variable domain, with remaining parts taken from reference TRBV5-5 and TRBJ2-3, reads DAGVTQSPTHLIKTRGQQVTLRCSPISGHKSVSWYQQVLGQGPQFIFQYYEKEERGRGNFPDRFSARQFPNYSSELNVNALLLGDSALYLCASSFGQGAADTQYFGPGTRLTVL.

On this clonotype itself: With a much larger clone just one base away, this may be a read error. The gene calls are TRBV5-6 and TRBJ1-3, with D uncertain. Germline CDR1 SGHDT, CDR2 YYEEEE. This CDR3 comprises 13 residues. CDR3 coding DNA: TGTGCCAGCAGCTTGTCGGCGGGAAACGCCATATATTTT. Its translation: CASSLSAGNAIYF. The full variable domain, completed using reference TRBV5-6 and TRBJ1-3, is DAGVTQSPTHLIKTRGQQVTLRCSPKSGHDTVSWYQQALGQGPQFIFQYYEEEERQRGNFPDRFSGHQFPNYSSELNVNALLLGDSALYLCASSLSAGNAIYFGEGSWLTVV.

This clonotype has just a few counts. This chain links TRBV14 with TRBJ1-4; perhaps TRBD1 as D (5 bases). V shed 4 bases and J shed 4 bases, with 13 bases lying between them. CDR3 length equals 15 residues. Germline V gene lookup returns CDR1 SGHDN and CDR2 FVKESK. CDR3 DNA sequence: TGTGCCAGCAGCCCTTTTAGGGGTGTTAATGAAAAACTGTTTTTT. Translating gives CASSPFRGVNEKLFF.

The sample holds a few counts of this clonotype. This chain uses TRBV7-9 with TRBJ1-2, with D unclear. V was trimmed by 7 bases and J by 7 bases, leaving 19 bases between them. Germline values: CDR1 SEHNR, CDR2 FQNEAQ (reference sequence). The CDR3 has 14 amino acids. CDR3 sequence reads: CASTAQWTVSGYTF. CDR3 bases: TGTGCCAGCACCGCCCAATGGACGGTTTCTGGCTACACCTTC.

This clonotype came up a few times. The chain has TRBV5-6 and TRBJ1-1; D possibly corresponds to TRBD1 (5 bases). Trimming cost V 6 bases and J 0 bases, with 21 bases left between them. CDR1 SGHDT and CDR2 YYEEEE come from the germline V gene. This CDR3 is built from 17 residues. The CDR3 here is CASTQILGPAMNTEAFF. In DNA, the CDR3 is TGTGCCAGCACCCAAATTTTGGGGCCAGCCATGAACACTGAAGCTTTCTTT.

Written as DNA, the CDR3 is TGTGCCAGCAGCCCAGAAATGGGACAGGGGGCCCATGAGCAGTTCTTC. This sequence encodes CASSPEMGQGAHEQFF. The chain has TRBV9 and TRBJ2-1; 12 nucleotides line up with TRBD1. Germline CDR1 is SGDLS and CDR2 is YYNGEE. The trim removed 4 bases at V and 8 bases at J, leaving 10 bases unmatched. The CDR3 has 16 amino acids.

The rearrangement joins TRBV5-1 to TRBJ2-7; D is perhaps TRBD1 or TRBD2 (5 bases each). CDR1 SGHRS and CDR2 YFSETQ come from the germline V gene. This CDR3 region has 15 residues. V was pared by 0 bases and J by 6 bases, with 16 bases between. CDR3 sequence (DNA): TGCGCCAGCAGCTTGGACAGTGGCAGGGAGATCGAGCAGTACTTC. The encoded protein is CASSLDSGREIEQYF.

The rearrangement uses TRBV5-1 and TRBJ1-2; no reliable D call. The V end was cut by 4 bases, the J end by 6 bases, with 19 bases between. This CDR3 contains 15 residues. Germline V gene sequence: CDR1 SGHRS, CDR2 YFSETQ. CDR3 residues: CASSPDLWGGNGYTF. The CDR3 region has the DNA TGCGCCAGCAGCCCCGACCTATGGGGAGGGAATGGCTACACCTTC.